This TCR beta chain was recorded in a study of patients and donors after allogeneic stem cell transplantation. One entry per CDR3 protein results from TCRdb running MiXCR on the RT-PCR reads. The table records about a million distinct CDR3 sequences, roughly 18% of them present only once. Trimming stripped 4 bases from V and 5 bases from J, with 18 bases between. Germline V gives CDR1 SGDLS, CDR2 YYNGEE. The CDR3 is 15 residues long. This clonotype was sampled from a human donor who was either an allogeneic HSCT recipient or a stem cell or donor lymphocyte infusion donor (not recorded which). It is not recorded whose cells these are; they may come from a transplant donor. The sample taken for sequencing was blood, either unsorted or a sorted T cell fraction (not recorded which). The rearrangement links TRBV9 to TRBJ2-5; D is possibly TRBD2 (6 bases). CDR3 bases: TGTGCCAGCAGCATCGCCGGGACTCCACATGAGACCCAGTACTTC. It codes for CASSIAGTPHETQYF.